Following are 28 T cell receptor beta chains from one sample sequenced in a study of blood T cell repertoires in COVID-19. Here immunoSEQ multiplex PCR was the method, and the copy in TCRdb shows in-frame clones only, minus some. The sample consists of tens of thousands of clones, approximately 85% of them appearing once. The sequenced sample consisted of peripheral blood. All receptors derive from a human donor in a cohort sampled during active COVID-19.

V and J are TRBV5-1 and TRBJ2-4; weak D call: TRBD1 (7 bases). In germline, CDR1 is SGHRS, CDR2 YFSETQ. The CDR3 totals 14 residues. Trimming cost V 0 bases and J 9 bases, with 13 bases left between them. CDR3 in DNA: TGCGCCAGCAGCTTGGGAGACAGGGAGGCCATTCAGTACTTC. Its translation: CASSLGDREAIQYF.

The V gene is TRBV12-3 or TRBV12-4, the J gene TRBJ2-7; tentative D call: TRBD1 (6 bases). CDR3 length equals 12 residues. Trimming removed 9 bases from V and 1 base from J, with 10 bases in between. CDR3 DNA sequence: TGTGCCAGTTCAAGGGGGTCCTACGAGCAGTACTTC. Translating it yields CASSRGSYEQYF.

V gene TRBV4-3 combines with J gene TRBJ1-4; weak D call: TRBD1 (5 bases). This CDR3 region has 16 residues. CDR1 is LGHNA, CDR2 YSLEER, per germline. Between the trimmed V and J ends, which lost 2 bases and 5 bases, there was a span of 15 bases. This chain's CDR3 is CASSQFSGGQNEKLFF. The CDR3 region has the DNA TGCGCCAGCAGCCAATTCTCGGGGGGTCAGAATGAAAAACTGTTTTTT.

The rearrangement links TRBV10-2 to TRBJ2-7; a possible D gene is TRBD1 (6 bases). The V gene's germline CDR1 is WSHSY and CDR2 SAAADI. CDR3 length equals 13 residues. With 7 bases removed from V and 2 bases from J, the gap between germline ends came to 12 bases. CDR3 sequence reads: CASTGTSTYEQYF. Here the CDR3 DNA reads TGCGCCAGCACCGGGACATCAACCTACGAGCAGTACTTC.

The gene calls are TRBV2 and TRBJ2-7, with unresolved D. Germline lookup yields CDR1 SNHLY and CDR2 FYNNEI. V lost 4 bases, J lost 6 bases, and 10 bases lay in between. The CDR3 is made up of 12 amino acids. The chain's CDR3 is CASSARFGEQYF. DNA of the CDR3: TGTGCCAGCAGTGCCAGATTTGGCGAGCAGTACTTC.

This chain joins TRBV5-5 and TRBJ1-2; D perhaps matches TRBD1 (6 bases). Looked up from germline, CDR1 is SGHKS and CDR2 is YYEKEE (reference sequence). With 6 bases removed from V and 0 bases from J, the gap between germline ends came to 12 bases. The CDR3 extends over 14 amino acids. The CDR3 sequence is CASKRDTSNYGYTF. CDR3 sequence (DNA): TGTGCCAGCAAACGGGACACCTCTAACTATGGCTACACCTTC.

V and J are TRBV6-5 and TRBJ2-2; D uncertain. The CDR3 covers 13 residues. V was shortened by 6 bases and J by 5 bases, with 10 bases between the two germline ends. CDR1 and CDR2 from the germline V gene are MNHEY and SVGAGI. The CDR3, as DNA: TGTGCCAGCAGCTCAGAGGCGACCGGGGAGCTGTTTTTT. Encoded protein: CASSSEATGELFF.

This rearrangement joins TRBV5-4 to TRBJ2-5; 10 bases are shared with TRBD2. CDR1 SGHNT and CDR2 YYREEE come from the germline V gene (reference sequence). V lost 2 bases, J lost 1 base, and 8 bases stayed unmatched. The CDR3 runs 17 residues. CDR3 protein: CASSFASGGPGQETQYF. The CDR3 DNA follows: TGTGCCAGCAGCTTCGCTAGCGGGGGCCCCGGCCAAGAGACCCAGTACTTC.

The rearrangement links TRBV5-4 to TRBJ2-2; no definite D call. Germline-derived CDR1 and CDR2 are SGHNT and YYREEE (reference sequence). This CDR3 is built from 16 residues. V lost 1 base and J lost 1, with 11 bases in between. The chain's CDR3 is CASSLLAEVNTGELFF. The DNA of the CDR3 is TGTGCCAGCAGCTTGCTGGCGGAAGTGAACACCGGGGAGCTGTTTTTT.

V usage is TRBV6-6 and J usage is TRBJ1-1, with 8 bases that match TRBD1. Germline V gene data show CDR1 as MNHNY and CDR2 as SVGAGI (reference sequence). V lost 8 bases to trimming and J lost 10 bases; unmatched junction nucleotides: 18. This CDR3 has 15 residues. The CDR3 loop reads CASQPGGNLPHVAFF. The CDR3, as DNA: TGTGCCAGCCAACCAGGGGGCAACCTCCCCCATGTAGCTTTCTTT.

The J gene is TRBJ2-7, the V gene TRBV11-2, with 8 bases lining up with TRBD1. Germline trimming cut 1 base from V and 4 bases from J; bases unmatched to any gene: 9. Per the germline V gene, CDR1 is SGHAT and CDR2 is FQNNGV. CDR3 length equals 16 residues. The CDR3 is CASSLALWTGSYEQYF. As DNA, the CDR3 is TGTGCCAGCAGCTTAGCGCTGTGGACAGGGTCGTACGAGCAGTACTTC.

This clone occurred once. The V gene is TRBV18, the J gene TRBJ1-1, with 8 bases identical to TRBD1. The germline V gene has CDR1 KGHSH and CDR2 LQKENI. There are 14 residues in the CDR3. With 1 base clipped from V and 4 bases from J, the junction kept 2 bases outside the gene matches. The DNA for the CDR3 is TGTGCCAGCTCACCACGACAGGGGACCACTGAAGCTTTCTTT. Translating gives CASSPRQGTTEAFF.

This clone has only one observation. This chain uses TRBV18 with TRBJ2-1, with a possible D match to TRBD2 (5 bases). This CDR3 contains 14 residues. The germline V gene has CDR1 KGHSH and CDR2 LQKENI. V gave up 0 bases and J gave up 6 bases, with 9 bases separating them. The DNA for the CDR3 is TGTGCCAGCTCACCACCCACTAGTCCCAATGAGCAGTTCTTC. Translated: CASSPPTSPNEQFF.

This rearrangement joins TRBV30 to TRBJ1-1, with D unclear. V lost 0 bases and J lost 1, with 9 bases in between. Germline CDR1 GTSNPN, CDR2 SVGIG (reference sequence). The CDR3 is 14 residues long. In DNA, the CDR3 is TGTGCCTGGAGTGTACGGGCGGGGAACACTGAAGCTTTCTTT. As protein: CAWSVRAGNTEAFF.

The V gene is TRBV7-2, the J gene TRBJ2-6, with D perhaps matching TRBD2 (5 bases). CDR1 is SGHTA, CDR2 FQGNSA, per germline. Trimming stripped 7 bases from V and 1 base from J, with 11 bases between. This CDR3 has 15 amino acids. The CDR3 DNA is TGTGCCAGCACCGTCGGGGAGTCTGGGGCCAACGTCCTGACTTTC. Translation gives CASTVGESGANVLTF.

This clone was observed once. The rearrangement links TRBV5-1 to TRBJ2-7, with 10 bases fitting TRBD2. Germline V gives CDR1 SGHRS, CDR2 YFSETQ. Trimming at V came to 4 bases and at J to 3 bases, leaving 1 base not matched to a gene. The CDR3 is made up of 13 amino acids. In DNA form, the CDR3 reads TGCGCCAGCAGCCCTAGCGGGAGCTACGAGCAGTACTTC. This sequence encodes CASSPSGSYEQYF.

The gene calls are TRBV7-2 and TRBJ2-1, with TRBD2 identical over 14 bases. CDR3 size: 15 residues. Germline assignment: CDR1 SGHTA and CDR2 FQGNSA. V lost 4 bases, J lost 8 bases, and 4 bases stayed unmatched. This CDR3 is CASSYGLAGGDEQFF. DNA of the CDR3: TGTGCCAGCAGCTACGGACTAGCGGGGGGCGATGAGCAGTTCTTC.

CDR3 DNA: TGTGCCAGCAGCCAAGATCCAGGGGGCTACGAGCAGTACTTC. It is translated as CASSQDPGGYEQYF. The chain is built from TRBV3-1 (or the pseudogene TRBV3-2) and TRBJ2-7; 7 positions match TRBD1. The V segment lost 0 bases and the J segment 3 bases; nucleotides outside the gene matches: 2. The CDR3 contains 14 residues. Germline CDR1 LGHDT, CDR2 YNNKEL (reference sequence).

The V call is TRBV9, the J call TRBJ2-4; TRBD2 is a possible D gene (6 bases). V lost 2 bases to trimming and J lost 5 bases, with 8 bases between them. CDR1 and CDR2 (germline): SGDLS, YYNGEE. CDR3 length: 13 amino acids. CDR3 sequence: CASSVAGQNIQYF. The DNA for the CDR3 is TGTGCCAGCAGCGTGGCGGGGCAAAACATTCAGTACTTC.

The chain links TRBV28 to TRBJ1-1; maybe TRBD1 (6 bases). The CDR3 covers 12 residues. Germline values: CDR1 MDHEN, CDR2 SYDVKM. Trimming shortened V by 5 bases and J by 7 bases, and 11 bases separated the two germline ends. CDR3 in DNA: TGTGCCAGCAGTCCCGGGACACTTGAAGCTTTCTTT. Amino acids: CASSPGTLEAFF.

The rearrangement uses TRBV3-1 (or the pseudogene TRBV3-2) and TRBJ2-3, with a weak D call TRBD2 (6 bases). The CDR3 totals 13 residues. V lost 1 base and J lost 4, with 6 bases in between. Germline V lookup: CDR1 LGHDT, CDR2 YNNKEL (reference sequence). CDR3 protein: CASSQGLADTQYF. In nucleotides, the CDR3 is TGTGCCAGCAGCCAAGGACTAGCAGATACGCAGTATTTT.

This clone appeared a few times. This chain joins TRBV9 and TRBJ1-5, with TRBD1 as a possible D gene (5 bases). Trimming stripped 3 bases from V and 3 bases from J, with 13 bases between. Germline V lookup: CDR1 SGDLS, CDR2 YYNGEE. This CDR3 is built from 15 residues. CDR3: CASSAGGGHNQPQHF. The CDR3 DNA follows: TGTGCCAGCAGCGCTGGGGGGGGTCACAATCAGCCCCAGCATTTT. Full variable domain (remainder filled in from reference TRBV9 and TRBJ1-5): DSGVTQTPKHLITATGQRVTLRCSPRSGDLSVYWYQQSLDQGLQFLIQYYNGEERAKGNILERFSAQQFPDLHSELNLSSLELGDSALYFCASSAGGGHNQPQHFGDGTRLSIL.

The chain employs TRBV27 and TRBJ2-7; no clear D gene. The V and J ends lost 1 base and 7 bases respectively, with 8 bases between them. Germline CDR1 is MNHEY and CDR2 is SMNVEV (reference sequence). The CDR3 consists of 12 residues. CDR3 bases: TGTGCCAGCAGTTTATTGTTCGGGGAGCAGTACTTC. Translating it yields CASSLLFGEQYF.

This clone was observed a single time. The chain recombines TRBV15 with TRBJ2-7; no clear D gene. This CDR3 is 13 amino acids long. V lost 1 base and J lost 5, with 9 bases in between. The germline gives CDR1 LNHNV, CDR2 YYDKDF (reference sequence). Here the CDR3 reads CATSRGPADEQYF. The CDR3 DNA follows: TGTGCCACCAGCAGAGGTCCGGCGGACGAGCAGTACTTC. Using reference TRBV15 and TRBJ2-7 for the parts outside the CDR3, the full variable domain is DAMVIQNPRYQVTQFGKPVTLSCSQTLNHNVMYWYQQKSSQAPKLLFHYYDKDFNNEADTPDNFQSRRPNTSFCFLDIRSPGLGDTAMYLCATSRGPADEQYFGPGTRLTVT.

In this sample, this clone turned up a few times. This rearrangement joins TRBV2 to TRBJ1-5, with TRBD1 identical over 10 bases. The CDR3 runs to 15 residues. V was clipped by 6 bases and J by 5 bases; unmatched bases: 7. Germline CDR1 and CDR2: SNHLY and FYNNEI. CDR3 DNA sequence: TGTGCCAGCAGCGCGACAGGGGGCGCGGATCAGCCCCAGCATTTT. Encoded protein: CASSATGGADQPQHF. The full variable domain, in which reference TRBV2 and TRBJ1-5 provide the parts outside the CDR3, is EPEVTQTPSHQVTQMGQEVILRCVPISNHLYFYWYRQILGQKVEFLVSFYNNEISEKSEIFDDQFSVERPDGSNFTLKIRSTKLEDSAMYFCASSATGGADQPQHFGDGTRLSIL.

This clone was counted a single time. The chain joins TRBV28 to TRBJ1-2, with 9 bases that match TRBD1. This CDR3 is built from 15 residues. Trimming took 7 bases from V and 7 from J; bases not matched to a gene: 13. From germline, CDR1 is MDHEN and CDR2 SYDVKM. DNA of the CDR3: TGTGCCAGCACTACCCAACCGGGACAGGGCTCTGGCTACACCTTC. It yields the protein CASTTQPGQGSGYTF.

The chain has TRBV13 and TRBJ2-1, with TRBD1 matching 7 bases. Germline V gene sequence: CDR1 PRHDT, CDR2 FYEKMQ (reference sequence). With 5 bases clipped from V and 12 bases from J, the junction kept 19 bases outside the gene matches. CDR3 size: 16 residues. The CDR3 here is CASSGPGQQGGVGQFF. The CDR3 region has the DNA TGTGCCAGCAGCGGCCCGGGACAGCAAGGGGGAGTTGGGCAGTTCTTC.

This chain connects TRBV5-1 to TRBJ2-7, with TRBD1 as a possible D gene (5 bases). Looked up from germline, CDR1 is SGHRS and CDR2 is YFSETQ. This CDR3 is 15 amino acids long. V lost 2 bases to trimming and J lost 2 bases, with 14 bases between them. The DNA for the CDR3 is TGCGCCAGCAGCTTCATTACAGGCTCTACCTACGAGCAGTACTTC. The encoded protein is CASSFITGSTYEQYF.